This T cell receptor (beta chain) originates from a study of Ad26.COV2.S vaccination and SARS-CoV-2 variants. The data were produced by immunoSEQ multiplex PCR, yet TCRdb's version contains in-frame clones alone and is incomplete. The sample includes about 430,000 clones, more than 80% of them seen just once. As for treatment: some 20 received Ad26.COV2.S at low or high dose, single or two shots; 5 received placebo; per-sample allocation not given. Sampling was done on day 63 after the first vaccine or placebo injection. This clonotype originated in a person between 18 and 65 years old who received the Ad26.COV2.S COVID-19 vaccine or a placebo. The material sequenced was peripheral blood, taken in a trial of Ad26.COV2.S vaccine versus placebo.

CDR3 sequence: CASSLRRGNVETQYF. For the CDR3, the DNA is TGCGCCAGCAGCTTGCGCAGGGGAAACGTGGAGACCCAGTACTTC. The chain joins TRBV5-1 to TRBJ2-5; the D gene is possibly TRBD1 (6 bases). The germline gives CDR1 SGHRS, CDR2 YFSETQ. V was pared by 1 base and J by 5 bases, with 15 bases between. The CDR3 consists of 15 residues.